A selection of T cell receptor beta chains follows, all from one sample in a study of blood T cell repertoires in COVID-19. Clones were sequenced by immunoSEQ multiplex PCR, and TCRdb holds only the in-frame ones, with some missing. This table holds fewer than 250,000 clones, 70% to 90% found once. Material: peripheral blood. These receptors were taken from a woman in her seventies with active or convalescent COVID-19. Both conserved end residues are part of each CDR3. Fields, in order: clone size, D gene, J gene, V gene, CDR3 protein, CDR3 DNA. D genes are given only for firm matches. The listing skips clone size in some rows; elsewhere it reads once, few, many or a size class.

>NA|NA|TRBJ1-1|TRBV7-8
CASSLTGITEAFF
TGTGCCAGCAGCTTAACAGGTATCACTGAAGCTTTCTTT
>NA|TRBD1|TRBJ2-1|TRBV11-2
CASSPGGTGQVNEQFF
TGTGCCAGCAGCCCTGGGGGGACAGGGCAGGTCAATGAGCAGTTCTTC
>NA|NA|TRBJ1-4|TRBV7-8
CASSLYNRLPTNEKLFF
TGTGCCAGCAGCTTGTATAACAGGCTACCAACTAATGAAAAACTGTTTTTT
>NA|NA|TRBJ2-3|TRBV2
CASSEGGMSTDTQYF
TGTGCCAGCAGTGAGGGGGGTATGAGCACAGATACGCAGTATTTT
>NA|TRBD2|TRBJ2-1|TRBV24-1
CASSAGGPGEQFF
TGTGCTTCATCAGCGGGAGGGCCGGGTGAGCAGTTCTTC
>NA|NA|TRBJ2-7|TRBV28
CASSFGLAFGYEQYF
TGTGCCAGCAGTTTTGGCCTAGCGTTTGGCTACGAGCAGTACTTC
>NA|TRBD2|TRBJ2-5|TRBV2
CASSARLAQETQYF
TGTGCCAGCAGTGCCAGACTAGCACAAGAGACCCAGTACTTC
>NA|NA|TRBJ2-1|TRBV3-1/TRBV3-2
CASSQVRGGEQFF
TGTGCCAGCAGCCAAGTGCGTGGCGGGGAGCAGTTCTTC
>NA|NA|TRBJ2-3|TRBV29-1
CSARGRDYPFTDTQYF
TGCAGCGCCCGGGGGCGGGACTACCCCTTCACAGATACGCAGTATTTT
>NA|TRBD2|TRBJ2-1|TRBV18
CASSPTSGIYNEQFF
TGTGCCAGCTCACCGACTAGCGGAATTTACAATGAGCAGTTCTTC
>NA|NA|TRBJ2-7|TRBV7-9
CASSLTGNEQYF
TGTGCCAGCAGCCTGACAGGTAACGAGCAGTACTTC
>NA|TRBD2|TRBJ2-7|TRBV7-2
CASSPAAGSYEQYF
TGTGCCAGCAGCCCGGCAGCGGGGTCCTACGAGCAGTACTTC
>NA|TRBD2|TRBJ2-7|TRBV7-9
CASSQNGASGYEQYF
TGTGCCAGCAGCCAAAACGGGGCTAGCGGCTACGAGCAGTACTTC
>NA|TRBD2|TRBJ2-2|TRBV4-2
CASSQETSGWNTGELFF
TGTGCCAGCAGCCAAGAGACTAGCGGGTGGAACACCGGGGAGCTGTTTTTT
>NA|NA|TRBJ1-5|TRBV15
CATSRDRRASLHQPQHF
TGTGCCACCAGCAGAGATAGGAGGGCCTCTTTGCATCAGCCCCAGCATTTT
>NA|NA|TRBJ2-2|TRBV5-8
CASSLSGPRLPELFF
TGTGCCAGCAGCTTAAGCGGGCCACGCCTCCCGGAGCTGTTTTTT
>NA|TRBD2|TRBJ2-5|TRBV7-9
CASSPPGGLKQETQYF
TGTGCCAGCAGCCCCCCGGGGGGGCTAAAACAAGAGACCCAGTACTTC
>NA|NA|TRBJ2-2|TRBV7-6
CASSLDPYYGELFF
TGTGCCAGCAGCTTAGACCCATACTACGGGGAGCTGTTTTTT
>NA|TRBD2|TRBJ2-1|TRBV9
CASGLADYNEQFF
TGTGCCAGCGGACTAGCGGACTACAATGAGCAGTTCTTC
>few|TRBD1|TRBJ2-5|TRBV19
CASSPRQGARGETQYF
TGTGCCAGTAGTCCCCGACAGGGGGCAAGAGGAGAGACCCAGTACTTC
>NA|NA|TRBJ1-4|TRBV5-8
CASSVGAATNEKLFF
TGTGCCAGCAGTGTAGGGGCGGCAACTAATGAAAAACTGTTTTTT
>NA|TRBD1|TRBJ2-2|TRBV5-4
CASSKGGVEAGELFF
TGTGCCAGCAGCAAAGGGGGCGTAGAGGCCGGGGAGCTGTTTTTT
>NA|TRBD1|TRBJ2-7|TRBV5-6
CASSPAGQGFPDEQYF
TGTGCCAGCAGCCCTGCTGGACAGGGCTTCCCCGACGAGCAGTACTTC
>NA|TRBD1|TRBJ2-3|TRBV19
CASSALTGGTDTQYF
TGTGCCAGTAGTGCCCTCACAGGGGGCACAGATACGCAGTATTTT
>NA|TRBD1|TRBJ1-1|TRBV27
CASSRGRGDTEAFF
TGTGCCAGCAGTAGGGGGCGAGGGGACACTGAAGCTTTCTTT
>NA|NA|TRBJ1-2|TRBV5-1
CASRPESSVRGYTF
TGCGCCAGCCGCCCCGAATCCTCCGTTCGGGGCTACACCTTC
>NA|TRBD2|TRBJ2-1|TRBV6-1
CASSVRREISYNEQFF
TGTGCCAGCAGTGTGCGGCGGGAGATATCCTACAATGAGCAGTTCTTC
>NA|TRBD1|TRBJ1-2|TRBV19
CASKQGAANYGYTF
TGTGCCAGTAAACAGGGGGCTGCAAACTATGGCTACACCTTC
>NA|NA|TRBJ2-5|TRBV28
CASSLSGRARGSQYF
TGTGCCAGCAGTTTATCTGGCCGGGCCCGGGGGTCCCAGTACTTC
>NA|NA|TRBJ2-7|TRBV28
CATRGMHEQYF
TGTGCCACCCGAGGGATGCACGAGCAGTACTTC
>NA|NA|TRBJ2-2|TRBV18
CASSPRRGSNTGELFF
TGTGCCAGCTCCCCCCGGCGGGGATCGAACACCGGGGAGCTGTTTTTT
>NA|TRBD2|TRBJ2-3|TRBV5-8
CASSLAGLAPDTQYF
TGTGCCAGCAGCTTGGCGGGACTAGCCCCAGATACGCAGTATTTT
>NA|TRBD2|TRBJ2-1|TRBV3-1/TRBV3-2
CASSQRPLAGVAYNEQFF
TGTGCCAGCAGCCAAAGACCACTAGCGGGAGTGGCCTACAATGAGCAGTTCTTC
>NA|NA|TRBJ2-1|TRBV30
CAFTRDTAYNEQFF
TGTGCCTTTACCCGGGACACAGCTTACAATGAGCAGTTCTTC
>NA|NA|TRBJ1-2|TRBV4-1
CASSPRVNYGYTF
TGCGCCAGCAGCCCCAGGGTTAACTATGGCTACACCTTC
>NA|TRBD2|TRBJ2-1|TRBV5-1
CASSLAGGPSNEQFF
TGCGCCAGCAGTTTAGCGGGAGGGCCTTCAAATGAGCAGTTCTTC
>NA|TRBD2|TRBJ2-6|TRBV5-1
CASSLGVASGRRGANVLTF
TGCGCCAGCAGCTTGGGTGTGGCTAGCGGGAGGAGAGGGGCCAACGTCCTGACTTTC
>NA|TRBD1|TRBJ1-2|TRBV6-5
CASSNRDSYGYTF
TGTGCCAGCAGTAACCGGGACAGCTATGGCTACACCTTC
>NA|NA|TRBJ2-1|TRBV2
CASSELLTLDEQFF
TGTGCCAGCAGTGAACTCCTCACCCTAGATGAGCAGTTCTTC
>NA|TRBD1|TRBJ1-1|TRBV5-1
CASSFIGPGTGNTEAFF
TGCGCCAGCAGCTTCATCGGGCCCGGGACAGGCAACACTGAAGCTTTCTTT
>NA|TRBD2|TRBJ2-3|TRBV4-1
CASSQGRLAGPSGRTDTQYF
TGCGCCAGCAGCCAAGGAAGACTAGCGGGACCCTCCGGGCGCACAGATACGCAGTATTTT
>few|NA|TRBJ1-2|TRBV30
CAWSAGFLGGYGYTF
TGTGCCTGGAGCGCAGGGTTTCTGGGCGGCTATGGCTACACCTTC